The rows below give T cell receptor beta chains drawn from one sample of a study of blood T cell repertoires in COVID-19. Measured with immunoSEQ multiplex PCR; TCRdb has only the in-frame clones, and not every one. The top ten hold over 7% of the sample, which has fewer than 200,000 clones, around 85% seen once. Material: peripheral blood. The receptors come from a woman at least 80 years old with COVID-19, enrolled during active disease. The CDR3 runs from the conserved cysteine through the conserved F or W. A D gene is named only where the DNA matches it firmly. Clone size is not always given. Where it is, it says once, few, many or a class for expanded clones.

NA	TRBD1	TRBV3-1/TRBV3-2	TRBJ2-5	CASSQGPGQGLTQYF	TGTGCCAGCAGCCAAGGCCCTGGACAGGGTCTGACCCAGTACTTC
NA	NA	TRBV5-1	TRBJ1-2	CASSLAAGSIRGYTF	TGCGCCAGCAGCTTGGCGGCAGGGTCAATCCGGGGCTACACCTTC
NA	NA	TRBV20-1	TRBJ2-5	CSARSGETQYF	TGCAGTGCTAGAAGCGGGGAGACCCAGTACTTC
NA	NA	TRBV4-1	TRBJ2-3	CASSQERERPTHTQYF	TGCGCCAGCAGCCAAGAAAGAGAGCGGCCAACCCATACGCAGTATTTT
once	TRBD2	TRBV19	TRBJ2-1	CASSALAGGPGEQFF	TGTGCCAGTAGTGCTCTAGCGGGAGGGCCCGGTGAGCAGTTCTTC
NA	TRBD2	TRBV7-2	TRBJ2-7	CASSAWGLAGVSEQYF	TGTGCCAGCAGCGCCTGGGGACTAGCGGGAGTAAGTGAGCAGTACTTC
NA	NA	TRBV11-2	TRBJ1-6	CASSLVGAGESPLHF	TGTGCCAGCAGCTTAGTTGGGGCAGGCGAATCACCCCTCCACTTT
NA	TRBD1	TRBV4-1	TRBJ1-1	CASSQDTGASMNTEAFF	TGCGCCAGCAGCCAAGACACAGGGGCCTCCATGAACACTGAAGCTTTCTTT
NA	TRBD2	TRBV5-5	TRBJ2-1	CASSLVAAGGVNEQFF	TGTGCCAGCAGCTTGGTCGCGGCGGGAGGAGTCAATGAGCAGTTCTTC
NA	NA	TRBV7-3	TRBJ2-2	CASSLTISSAKSGGELFF	TGTGCCAGCAGCTTAACGATTAGTTCGGCGAAATCAGGCGGGGAGCTGTTTTTT